These 28 T cell receptor beta chains were all obtained from the same sample, sequenced in a study of T cell changes during pregnancy in multiple sclerosis. The protocol was immunoSEQ multiplex PCR, while the TCRdb copy is restricted to in-frame clones and leaves out a portion. The sample includes 85,000 to 100,000 clones, approximately 94% seen only once; the top ten take 0.99%. The sequencing here drew on peripheral blood, taken after pregnancy. The receptor set was obtained from a female donor with multiple sclerosis, enrolled in a pregnancy study.

In this sample, this clone turned up a few times. V and J are TRBV6-5 and TRBJ1-1; D possibly corresponds to TRBD1 (6 bases). V gave up 0 bases and J gave up 4 bases, with 9 bases separating them. CDR1 and CDR2 (germline): MNHEY, SVGAGI. The CDR3 runs to 14 residues. CDR3 coding DNA: TGTGCCAGCAGTTACTCGCAGGGGCTCACTGAAGCTTTCTTT. Protein sequence: CASSYSQGLTEAFF.

This sequence joins TRBV28 and TRBJ1-1; D is undetermined. The germline gives CDR1 MDHEN, CDR2 SYDVKM. The CDR3 loop spans 13 amino acids. V lost 5 bases to trimming and J lost 0 bases, with 7 bases between them. The CDR3 sequence is CASSLSLNTEAFF. The CDR3 DNA follows: TGTGCCAGCAGTCTGAGCTTGAACACTGAAGCTTTCTTT.

The chain is built from TRBV19 and TRBJ1-4; no definite D call. Germline CDR1 LNHDA, CDR2 SQIVND (reference sequence). This CDR3 region has 15 residues. Deletions cut 5 bases from V and 7 bases from J, with 17 bases between. In DNA form, the CDR3 reads TGTGCCAGTAGTCTAACAGCATCAGCTTTTGAAAAACTGTTTTTT. Residues: CASSLTASAFEKLFF. Based on the CDR3 plus reference TRBV19 and TRBJ1-4, the full variable domain is DGGITQSPKYLFRKEGQNVTLSCEQNLNHDAMYWYRQDPGQGLRLIYYSQIVNDFQKGDIAEGYSVSREKKESFPLTVTSAQKNPTAFYLCASSLTASAFEKLFFGSGTQLSVL.

The chain carries TRBV28 and TRBJ2-7; no clear D gene. Trimming shortened V by 8 bases and J by 1 base, and 12 bases separated the two germline ends. The germline V gene has CDR1 MDHEN and CDR2 SYDVKM. The CDR3 totals 13 residues. The CDR3 loop reads CASGDGVSYEQYF. The DNA of the CDR3 is TGTGCCAGCGGCGACGGAGTATCCTACGAGCAGTACTTC.

The rearrangement joins TRBV5-8 to TRBJ2-1, with D tentatively TRBD2 (5 bases). The CDR3 has 13 amino acids. Germline V gene sequence: CDR1 SGHTS, CDR2 YDEGEE. The V gene lost 5 bases and the J gene lost 12 bases, with 18 bases spanning the gap. This chain's CDR3 is CASSLLYYRGQFF. The DNA for the CDR3 is TGTGCCAGCAGTCTGCTCTACTATCGGGGGCAGTTCTTC.

This chain uses TRBV13 with TRBJ1-1, with D tentatively TRBD1 (6 bases). V was trimmed by 5 bases and J by 6 bases, leaving 13 bases between them. Germline CDR1 PRHDT, CDR2 FYEKMQ (reference sequence). The CDR3 runs to 13 residues. The CDR3: CASSTGTHSEAFF. CDR3 DNA: TGTGCCAGCAGCACCGGGACACATTCTGAAGCTTTCTTT.

The V gene is TRBV5-1, the J gene TRBJ2-5, with 11 bases that match TRBD2. This CDR3 has 16 amino acids. With 1 base clipped from V and 5 bases from J, the junction kept 7 bases outside the gene matches. Germline V gene data show CDR1 as SGHRS and CDR2 as YFSETQ. The DNA for the CDR3 is TGCGCCAGCAGCTTGACTAGCGGGAGAACCCAGGAGACCCAGTACTTC. Protein product: CASSLTSGRTQETQYF.

V gene TRBV28 combines with J gene TRBJ1-2; D ambiguous. CDR1 is MDHEN and CDR2 is SYDVKM in the germline V gene. The CDR3 runs to 14 residues. V dropped 3 bases and J dropped 8 bases, with 16 bases sitting between them. DNA of the CDR3: TGTGCCAGCAGTTTGGAGGATTCTTTATTGGGCTACACCTTC. It specifies CASSLEDSLLGYTF.

This clone was observed once. The chain couples TRBV5-4 to TRBJ2-1, with 9 positions matching TRBD1. In germline, CDR1 is SGHNT, CDR2 YYREEE (reference sequence). This CDR3 comprises 14 residues. J gave up 6 bases and V 4 bases, and 5 bases lay outside the gene matches. The CDR3 DNA sequence: TGTGCCAGCAGCCAGGGACAGGGTCGCAATGAGCAGTTCTTC. Its protein is CASSQGQGRNEQFF.

The chain recombines TRBV28 with TRBJ1-2; tentatively, D is TRBD1 (6 bases). Germline V CDR1 and CDR2: MDHEN, SYDVKM. The CDR3 extends over 13 amino acids. Trimming shortened V by 6 bases and J by 4 bases, and 12 bases separated the two germline ends. CDR3 amino acids: CASSGQGIYGYTF. Here the CDR3 DNA reads TGTGCCAGCAGCGGTCAGGGGATCTATGGCTACACCTTC.

This chain joins TRBV5-1 and TRBJ2-7; D is perhaps TRBD2 (5 bases). Germline values: CDR1 SGHRS, CDR2 YFSETQ. This CDR3 comprises 14 residues. Trimming stripped 7 bases from V and 1 base from J, with 15 bases between. CDR3 protein: CASVDDGISYEQYF. As DNA, the CDR3 is TGCGCCAGCGTAGATGACGGGATTTCCTACGAGCAGTACTTC. Full variable domain (remainder filled in from reference TRBV5-1 and TRBJ2-7): KAGVTQTPRYLIKTRGQQVTLSCSPISGHRSVSWYQQTPGQGLQFLFEYFSETQRNKGNFPGRFSGRQFSNSRSEMNVSTLELGDSALYLCASVDDGISYEQYFGPGTRLTVT.

The chain recombines TRBV29-1 with TRBJ2-7; D is unresolved. Germline values: CDR1 SQVTM, CDR2 ANQGSEA. Trimming shortened V by 4 bases and J by 3 bases, and 7 bases separated the two germline ends. The CDR3 runs to 11 residues. As DNA, the CDR3 is TGCAGCGTTGTACAAGTCTACGAGCAGTACTTC. It specifies CSVVQVYEQYF.

V and J are TRBV7-8 and TRBJ1-2, with D unresolved. The CDR3 has 12 amino acids. Trimming removed 4 bases at V and 5 bases at J, with 8 bases between. CDR1 is SGHVS and CDR2 is FQNEAQ in the germline V gene. CDR3 sequence (DNA): TGTGCCAGCAGCTCACTCTTTTATGGCTACACCTTC. Its protein is CASSSLFYGYTF.

This chain joins TRBV7-6 and TRBJ2-2; TRBD2 matches 7 bases. The ends lost 2 bases at V and 4 bases at J; junction bases unmatched: 7. This CDR3 comprises 16 residues. Germline assignment: CDR1 SGHVS and CDR2 FNYEAQ. The CDR3 DNA is TGTGCCAGCAGCTTACTAGCGGAGGTGACCACCGGGGAGCTGTTTTTT. Amino acid sequence: CASSLLAEVTTGELFF.

CDR3 in DNA: TGTGCCAGCAGCTTGGGGCAGGGTCCCTACGAGCAGTACTTC. Protein: CASSLGQGPYEQYF. The gene calls are TRBV5-6 and TRBJ2-7; D is possibly TRBD1 (5 bases). Trimming pared 0 bases from V and 2 bases from J, leaving 9 bases between. Per germline, CDR1 SGHDT and CDR2 YYEEEE. The CDR3 loop spans 14 amino acids.

This chain uses TRBV28 with TRBJ2-7; 8 nucleotides agree with TRBD1. V trimming: 4 bases; J trimming: 3 bases; junction bases outside the gene matches: 11. This CDR3 has 16 amino acids. Germline loops: CDR1 MDHEN, CDR2 SYDVKM. The CDR3: CASSSYLGTGDYEQYF. The CDR3 region has the DNA TGTGCCAGCAGTTCCTACCTCGGGACAGGAGACTACGAGCAGTACTTC. Based on the CDR3 plus reference TRBV28 and TRBJ2-7, the full variable domain is DVKVTQSSRYLVKRTGEKVFLECVQDMDHENMFWYRQDPGLGLRLIYFSYDVKMKEKGDIPEGYSVSREKKERFSLILESASTNQTSMYLCASSSYLGTGDYEQYFGPGTRLTVT.

The rearrangement links TRBV5-5 to TRBJ1-1; 7 bases are a match to TRBD1. The germline CDR1 and CDR2 sequences are SGHKS and YYEKEE (reference sequence). J gave up 7 bases and V 1 base, and 7 bases lay outside the gene matches. The CDR3 contains 14 residues. The CDR3 region is CASSLWQGDGEAFF. The CDR3 DNA is TGTGCCAGCAGCTTGTGGCAGGGGGACGGTGAAGCTTTCTTT.

The rearrangement joins TRBV7-9 to TRBJ2-7, with D perhaps matching TRBD2 (6 bases). The V and J ends lost 5 bases and 5 bases respectively, with 16 bases between them. The germline V gene has CDR1 SEHNR and CDR2 FQNEAQ (reference sequence). The CDR3 is 14 residues long. The CDR3 loop reads CASSPGGGLHEQYF. The CDR3 DNA reads TGTGCCAGCAGCCCTGGAGGAGGGTTGCACGAGCAGTACTTC. The entire variable domain, with the rest obtained from reference TRBV7-9 and TRBJ2-7, is as follows: DTGVSQNPRHKITKRGQNVTFRCDPISEHNRLYWYRQTLGQGPEFLTYFQNEAQLEKSRLLSDRFSAERPKGSFSTLEIQRTEQGDSAMYLCASSPGGGLHEQYFGPGTRLTVT.

CDR3 coding DNA: TGTGCCTGGGCCGGGTCCGAATATACTGAAGCTTTCTTT. It is translated as CAWAGSEYTEAFF. The V call is TRBV30, the J call TRBJ1-1; D remains unclear. Per the germline V gene, CDR1 is GTSNPN and CDR2 is SVGIG (reference sequence). The CDR3 sequence is 13 residues long. V was pared by 5 bases and J by 5 bases, with 15 bases between.

V and J are TRBV15 and TRBJ2-3; 14 bases are a match to TRBD2. Trimming at V came to 5 bases and at J to 0 bases, leaving 7 bases not matched to a gene. The CDR3 consists of 18 residues. The V gene's germline CDR1 is LNHNV and CDR2 YYDKDF (reference sequence). The CDR3 loop is CATSASGLAGESTDTQYF. Here the CDR3 DNA reads TGTGCCACCAGCGCCTCGGGACTAGCGGGAGAGAGCACAGATACGCAGTATTTT.

The gene calls are TRBV6-1 and TRBJ2-1, with 7 bases aligning to TRBD1. Trimming took 4 bases from V and 8 from J; bases not matched to a gene: 8. The CDR3 extends over 14 amino acids. Germline CDR1 and CDR2: MNHNS and SASEGT. CDR3 region: CASSAGTVFDEQFF. The CDR3 DNA follows: TGTGCCAGCAGTGCGGGGACAGTATTTGATGAGCAGTTCTTC.

V gene TRBV28 combines with J gene TRBJ2-7, with D maybe TRBD2 (6 bases). V lost 2 bases, J lost 6 bases, and 20 bases lay in between. Germline loops: CDR1 MDHEN, CDR2 SYDVKM. This CDR3 has 16 residues. CDR3 nucleotide sequence: TGTGCCAGCAGTTTAGGAGGGCACCAAACACACAGCGAGCAGTACTTC. Amino acids: CASSLGGHQTHSEQYF.

J is TRBJ2-7 and V is TRBV28; 8 positions agree with TRBD2. The germline V gene encodes CDR1 MDHEN and CDR2 SYDVKM. J was trimmed by 3 bases and V by 3 bases; bases with no gene match: 1. This CDR3 has 13 amino acids. CDR3 coding DNA: TGTGCCAGCAGTTTTCTAGCGGGCTACGAGCAGTACTTC. Translation gives CASSFLAGYEQYF.

This rearrangement joins TRBV29-1 to TRBJ1-1, with TRBD1 identical over 8 bases. Germline loops: CDR1 SQVTM, CDR2 ANQGSEA. The CDR3 extends over 13 amino acids. V shed 7 bases and J 1 base; nucleotides not matched to a gene: 5. The CDR3 protein is CSGTGTANTEAFF. The CDR3 coding sequence is TGCAGCGGGACAGGGACGGCGAACACTGAAGCTTTCTTT.

The chain couples TRBV4-2 to TRBJ1-2; maybe TRBD1 (5 bases). This CDR3 is built from 15 residues. The V end lost 4 bases, the J end lost 2 bases, and 14 bases lay between the germline ends. Germline V gene sequence: CDR1 LGHNA, CDR2 YNFKEQ. In DNA, the CDR3 is TGTGCCAGCAGCCCTGCGGGTGGGGGGAACTATGGCTACACCTTC. It is translated as CASSPAGGGNYGYTF.

The V call is TRBV6-5, the J call TRBJ1-2; TRBD1 agrees at 7 bases. The CDR3 is 14 amino acids. CDR1 MNHEY and CDR2 SVGAGI come from the germline V gene. Trimming removed 2 bases from V and 4 bases from J; junction bases left unmatched: 4. CDR3 amino acids: CASSYGQVSYGYTF. CDR3 nucleotides: TGTGCCAGCAGTTACGGACAGGTTTCCTATGGCTACACCTTC.

The chain combines TRBV29-1 with TRBJ1-1; TRBD1 aligns across 8 bases. In germline, CDR1 is SQVTM, CDR2 ANQGSEA. The CDR3 covers 16 residues. The V gene end was trimmed by 5 bases and the J gene end by 4 bases; junction bases not matched to a gene: 15. In DNA form, the CDR3 reads TGCAGCGTTCTACGGGGCAGGGGGCAACGTGGCACTGAAGCTTTCTTT. Protein: CSVLRGRGQRGTEAFF.

The chain combines TRBV19 with TRBJ2-7; TRBD1 is a possible D gene (5 bases). Germline CDR1 and CDR2: LNHDA and SQIVND (reference sequence). The CDR3 contains 19 residues. V was clipped by 4 bases and J by 2 bases, with 27 bases between them. CDR3 bases: TGTGCCAGTAGTACCCGCCCGGATACTTCGCTGGACACTACCTACGAGCAGTACTTC. Its protein product is CASSTRPDTSLDTTYEQYF.